This T cell receptor (beta chain) is drawn from a study of identical twins (dated by TCRdb to 2015 to 2016). A note on the overall study: To test whether fetal clonotypes persist, the study used deep sequencing on TCR alpha and beta repertoires from monozygotic twins, unrelated adults of various ages, and cord blood. To rule out contamination, the twin experiments were replicated at different times with different library preparation protocols. Points the paper makes about the study in general: Zero-insertion analyses could be partly confounded by invariant T cells such as MAIT and iNKT, although diverse VJ usage argued against such confounding for most clonotypes. Conclusions relied on cross-sectional statistical analysis, since the same donors could not be followed over many years. Fewer insertions were carried by abundant cord blood beta clonotypes, a similar but weaker trend appeared in young adult naive repertoires, and no such trend appeared in memory repertoires. Compared with coincidental sharing between unrelated individuals, out-of-frame TCR alpha sequences shared between twins had an excess of sequences with low generation probability. In beta out-of-frame sequences, excess twin sharing was weaker, because having fewer shared sequences lowered the signal-to-noise ratio. In monozygotic twins, recombination models systematically underestimated out-of-frame TCR alpha sharing, but the models matched the sharing seen between unrelated individuals.

The library was built by means of 5' RACE. The sequencing machine was an Illumina HiSeq 2000. A universal primer binding site was added through template switching, and the final cDNA carried a unique molecular identifier so that TCR cDNA molecules could be counted accurately. Specific primers in the conserved constant-segment region were used to synthesize first-strand cDNA for TCR alpha and beta chains. To control for contamination, every cDNA library carried two barcodes: a SMART-Mk sample barcode plus Illumina barcodes. TruSeq adapter sequences along with Illumina sample barcodes were introduced in two successive PCR steps. The TCR alpha and beta cDNA libraries were sequenced on the Illumina HiSeq platform using custom primers. The source study handled its data this way. MiGEC processed the raw reads to extract unique molecular identifiers, while MiXCR was used to determine the CDR3 positions. For each individual, recombination models were inferred using an EM algorithm with the repgenHMM and IGoR tools. The analysis of shared clonotypes was done with the tcR package in R, with sharing normalized by the product of cloneset sizes. To study raw recombination without the effects of thymic and clonal selection, out-of-frame nonproductive sequences were analyzed. Using fastp at Q25 and MiXCR, TCRdb reprocessed the public reads and kept productive beta chains. Each CDR3 protein appears once, grouped with its most common genes and DNA. TCRdb assigned the V and J calls; the authors' analysis was not used. The table for this sample lists 450,000 to 600,000 distinct CDR3 sequences; about a fifth of them were counted only once. The top ten clones comprise approximately 0.48% of the sample.

As for this clonotype: What this receptor recognizes is not known. No base quality information exists; no much larger clone differs at one position.

Every donor was a healthy Caucasian. The twin cohort comprised three pairs of female monozygotic twins, all aged roughly 18 to 29 years. CD4+ and CD8+ T cell populations were isolated with positive isolation kits from Invitrogen. Measured from the cysteine to the phenylalanine, the CDR3 is 15 residues long. Left in the record is the CDR3 DNA by itself, 45 bases read in frame from the first base. The germline V end is reduced by 5 bases and the J end by 2 bases; junction bases left unmatched: 4. Reading the germline V gene (reference sequence) gives CDR1 DFQATT and CDR2 SNEGSKA. The same data also contributed to another study, on yellow fever vaccine responses in identical twins. As that second study puts it: The authors reported that the T cell response to vaccination in identical twins appeared partly convergent and partly personalized. Focusing on identical twins, the study followed the T cell clones that responded to the vaccine, and did so with precision.

The specimen sequenced was CD4+ T cells sorted from blood. The TCR was taken from a woman under 30 in good health. Rearrangement joined TRBV20-1 to TRBJ1-5, with 12 bases aligning to TRBD1. The CDR3 region has the sequence CSAEGQGAGNQPQHF. At the DNA level, the sequence is TGCAGTGCTGAGGGACAGGGGGCGGGCAATCAGCCCCAGCATTTT.